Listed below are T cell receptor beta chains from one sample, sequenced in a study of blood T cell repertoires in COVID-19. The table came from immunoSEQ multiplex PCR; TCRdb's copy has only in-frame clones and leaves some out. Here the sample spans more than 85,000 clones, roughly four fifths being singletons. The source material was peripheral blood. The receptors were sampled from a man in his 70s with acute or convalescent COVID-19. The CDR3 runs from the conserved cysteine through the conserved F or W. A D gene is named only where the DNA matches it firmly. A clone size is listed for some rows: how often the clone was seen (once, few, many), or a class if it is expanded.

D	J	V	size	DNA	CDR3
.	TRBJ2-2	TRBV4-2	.	TGTGCCAGCAGCCCCCGGGGGGCCGGCCCCGGGGAGCTGTTTTTT	CASSPRGAGPGELFF
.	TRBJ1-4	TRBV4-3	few	TGCGCCAGCAGCCAAGATGCAGGGCTAGGAAAGGAAAAACTGTTTTTT	CASSQDAGLGKEKLFF
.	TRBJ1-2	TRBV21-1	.	TGTGCCAGCAGCTCCTATACCGATTATGGCTACACCTTC	CASSSYTDYGYTF
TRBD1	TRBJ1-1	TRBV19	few	TGTGCCAGTAGTGTACCAGGACAGGGGGCTTCTGGAGCTTTCTTT	CASSVPGQGASGAFF
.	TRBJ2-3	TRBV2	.	TGTGCCAGCAATTTAGAGGCAGATACGCAGTATTTT	CASNLEADTQYF
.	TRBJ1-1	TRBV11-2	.	TGTGCCAGCAGCTTTGGGACTGGCCGCGAAGCTTTCTTT	CASSFGTGREAFF
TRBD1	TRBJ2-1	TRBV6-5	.	TGTGCCAGCAGTTACAAGGGGACAGGGGGACATGAGCAGTTCTTC	CASSYKGTGGHEQFF
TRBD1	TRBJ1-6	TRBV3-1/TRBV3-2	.	TGTGCCAGCAGCCATAGAGACAGGGCCAATTCACCCCTCCACTTT	CASSHRDRANSPLHF
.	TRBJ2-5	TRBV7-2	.	TGTGCCAGCAGTGGACGGAGGGGAGAGACCCAGTACTTC	CASSGRRGETQYF
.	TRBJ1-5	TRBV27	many	TGTGCCAGCAGTTTGGAGAGGGGGGGCCCCCAGCATTTT	CASSLERGGPQHF
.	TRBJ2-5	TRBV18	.	TGTGCCAGCTCACCACGGGCCCCGGGGAGAATCCAAGAGACCCAGTACTTC	CASSPRAPGRIQETQYF
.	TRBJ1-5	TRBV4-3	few	TGCGCCAGCAGCCCGGGGGGTCGCCAGCCCCAGCATTTT	CASSPGGRQPQHF
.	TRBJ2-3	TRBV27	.	TGTGCCAGCAGTTTAGACAGGACGCGGTGGGCGGATACGCAGTATTTT	CASSLDRTRWADTQYF
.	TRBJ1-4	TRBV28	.	TGTGCCAGCAGCCCCCGTGAAAAACTGTTTTTT	CASSPREKLFF
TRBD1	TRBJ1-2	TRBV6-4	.	TGTGCCAGCAGTGCCTCAGCGACAGGGACCTATGGCTACACCTTC	CASSASATGTYGYTF
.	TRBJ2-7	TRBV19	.	TGTGCCAGTAGTATAGACATCTTGCGGTACGAGCAGTACTTC	CASSIDILRYEQYF
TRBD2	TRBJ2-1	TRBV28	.	TGTGCCAGCAGTCCGTCGGGACTAGCGGGACTGGGGCAGTTCTTC	CASSPSGLAGLGQFF
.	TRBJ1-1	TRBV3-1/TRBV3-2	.	TGTGCCAGCAGCCACCAGGGTGTTGGTGGTTTCTTT	CASSHQGVGGFF
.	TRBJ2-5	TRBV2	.	TGTGCCAGCAAGGAGTCTTCTCCTCAAGAGACCCAGTACTTC	CASKESSPQETQYF
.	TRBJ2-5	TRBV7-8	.	TGTGCCAGCAGCTTAGTTGCGGTAGGAAAGACCCAGTACTTC	CASSLVAVGKTQYF
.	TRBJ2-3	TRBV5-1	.	TGCGCCAGCAGAGGGATTAGCGAAGTCACAGATACGCAGTATTTT	CASRGISEVTDTQYF
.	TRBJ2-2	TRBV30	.	TGTGCCTGGAGACGAGGGGGAACGAACACCGGGGAGCTGTTTTTT	CAWRRGGTNTGELFF
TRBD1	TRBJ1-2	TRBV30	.	TGTGCCTGGAGCGGTACAGGGGGTTGGAATGGCTACACCTTC	CAWSGTGGWNGYTF
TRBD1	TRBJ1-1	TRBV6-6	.	TGTGCCAGCAGCCTCTTCGGGACAGGGAAGACTGAAGCTTTCTTT	CASSLFGTGKTEAFF
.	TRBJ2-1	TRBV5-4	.	TGTGCCAGCAGCCCCCTCGGAGGGTTTGGCTCGGGTGAGCAGTTCTTC	CASSPLGGFGSGEQFF
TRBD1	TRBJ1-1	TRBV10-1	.	TGCGCCAGCAGTGGGGGTTCGACAGGGAGAACTGAAGCTTTCTTT	CASSGGSTGRTEAFF
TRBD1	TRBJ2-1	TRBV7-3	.	TGTGCCAGCAGCTTAACGGGGCCCACAGGGGGCAATTACTACAATGAGCAGTTCTTC	CASSLTGPTGGNYYNEQFF
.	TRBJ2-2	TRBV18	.	TGTGCCAGCTCACCTACGGGGTTTGATACGAACACCGGGGAGCTGTTTTTT	CASSPTGFDTNTGELFF
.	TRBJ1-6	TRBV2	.	TGTGCCAGCAAGGAGGAAAAACTGAATAATTCACCCCTCCACTTT	CASKEEKLNNSPLHF
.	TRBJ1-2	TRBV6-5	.	TGTGCCAGCAGTTACCGGGGGCGCGGGGGTTATGGCTACACCTTC	CASSYRGRGGYGYTF
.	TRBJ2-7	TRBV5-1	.	TGCGCCAGCAGATTTAAGACGGACAGGACTAACTCCTACGAGCAGTACTTC	CASRFKTDRTNSYEQYF
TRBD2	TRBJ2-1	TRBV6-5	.	TGTGCCAGCACCGAACTAGCGGGGACCTACAATGAGCAGTTCTTC	CASTELAGTYNEQFF
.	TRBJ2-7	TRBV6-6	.	TGTGCCAGCACCTCGACAGCGCACTACGAGCAGTACTTC	CASTSTAHYEQYF
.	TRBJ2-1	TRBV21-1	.	TGTGCCAGCAGCGCCCCCAGTGGCCTAGCGGTCTCTAGTTACAATGAGCAGTTCTTC	CASSAPSGLAVSSYNEQFF
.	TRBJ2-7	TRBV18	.	TGTGCCAGCTCACCAGGGAGGTACGAGCAGTACTTC	CASSPGRYEQYF
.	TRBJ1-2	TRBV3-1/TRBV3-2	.	TGTGCCAGCAGCCTCAGGGGTATGGGGCGCGGCTACACCTTC	CASSLRGMGRGYTF
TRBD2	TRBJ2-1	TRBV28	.	TGTGCCAGCAGTAGCTTACTTGACGGGAGGGCGTACAATGAGCAGTTCTTC	CASSSLLDGRAYNEQFF
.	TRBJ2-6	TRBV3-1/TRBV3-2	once	TGTGCCAGCGCAACAGGGCTTCGATCTGGGGCCAACGTCCTGACTTTC	CASATGLRSGANVLTF
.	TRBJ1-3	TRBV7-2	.	TGTGCCAGCAGCGTCCAAATGGGGGGAGGAAACACCATATATTTT	CASSVQMGGGNTIYF
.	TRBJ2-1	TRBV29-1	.	TGCAGCGTTGCCATAAGGGACTGGCAGTTCTTC	CSVAIRDWQFF
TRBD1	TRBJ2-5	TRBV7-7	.	TGTGCTAGCAAACCACAGGGGAACCAAGAGACCCAGTACTTC	CASKPQGNQETQYF
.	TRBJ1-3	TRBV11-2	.	TGTGCCAGCAGCTTTGAGGGTGGAGGAGGAAACACCATATATTTT	CASSFEGGGGNTIYF
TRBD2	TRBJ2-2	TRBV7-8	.	TGTGCCAGCAGCCCACAGAGGGAGGGCAACACCGGGGAGCTGTTTTTT	CASSPQREGNTGELFF
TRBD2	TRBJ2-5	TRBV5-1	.	TGCGCCAGCAGCTCTCCTTTGAGAGCGGGGGAGACCCAGTACTTC	CASSSPLRAGETQYF